This T cell receptor (beta chain) was documented in a study of siplizumab effects on memory and regulatory T cells. Germline V CDR1 and CDR2: MGHRA, YSYEKL. V lost 4 bases to trimming and J lost 10 bases, with 23 bases between them. The CDR3 spans 16 residues. Study conclusions and caveats: Naive or memory phenotype assignment was not possible for roughly 80-97% of proliferating CD4+ or CD8+ clones.

In regard to this clone: Its antigen is undetermined.

Libraries were prepared by immunoSEQ multiplex PCR; TCRdb keeps only in-frame clonotypes and omits some of them. The sample has some 120,000 clones; less than 95% are singletons. The rearrangement uses TRBV4-1 and TRBJ1-5; D perhaps matches TRBD1 (6 bases). This receptor was obtained from a human donor in good health. The sequencing input was non-Treg CD4+ T cells sorted from blood. CDR3 loop: CASSPISGTPGVPQHF. In DNA form, the CDR3 reads TGCGCCAGCAGCCCGATCTCCGGGACACCAGGGGTTCCCCAGCATTTT.